The 14 T cell receptor beta chains below all came from one sample that was sequenced in a study of blood T cell repertoires in COVID-19. Repertoires were generated with immunoSEQ multiplex PCR, while TCRdb's copy carries only in-frame clones and drops some. This table holds about 26,000 clones, around 89% found once. The sequencing sample was made of peripheral blood. Receptor source: a man aged 65 to 79 with acute or convalescent COVID-19.

The CDR3 loop reads CASSSRDRVRYGYTF. In nucleotides, the CDR3 is TGTGCCAGCAGTTCCCGGGACAGGGTTCGCTATGGCTACACCTTC. The chain employs TRBV27 and TRBJ1-2; 9 bases match TRBD1. V lost 4 bases to trimming and J lost 4 bases; unmatched junction nucleotides: 7. This CDR3 is built from 15 residues. The germline V gene has CDR1 MNHEY and CDR2 SMNVEV (reference sequence).

The chain joins TRBV14 to TRBJ2-1; 9 bases align to TRBD2. The CDR3 loop spans 15 amino acids. Germline CDR1 reads SGHDN; CDR2 reads FVKESK. V was clipped by 3 bases and J by 4 bases; unmatched bases: 4. The CDR3: CASSHDTSGYNEQFF. The CDR3 nucleotides are TGTGCCAGCAGCCACGATACTAGCGGGTACAATGAGCAGTTCTTC.

The chain recombines TRBV2 with TRBJ2-2, with 8 bases identical to TRBD2. Unmatched junction bases numbered 4, after V lost 3 bases and J lost 1 base. This CDR3 has 16 residues. Germline CDR1 is SNHLY and CDR2 is FYNNEI. As DNA, the CDR3 is TGTGCCAGCAGTGAGAATCTAGCGGGGAACACCGGGGAGCTGTTTTTT. This translates into CASSENLAGNTGELFF.

The chain uses TRBV18 and TRBJ2-7, with D perhaps matching TRBD1 (6 bases). The V and J ends lost 5 bases and 0 bases respectively, with 20 bases between them. The CDR3 is made up of 17 amino acids. Germline V CDR1 and CDR2: KGHSH, LQKENI. CDR3 region: CASSLDSFNPPSYEQYF. CDR3 DNA: TGTGCCAGCTCATTGGACAGCTTTAATCCCCCCTCCTACGAGCAGTACTTC. Variable domain in full (rest from reference TRBV18 and TRBJ2-7): NAGVMQNPRHLVRRRGQEARLRCSPMKGHSHVYWYRQLPEEGLKFMVYLQKENIIDESGMPKERFSAEFPKEGPSILRIQQVVRGDSAAYFCASSLDSFNPPSYEQYFGPGTRLTVT.

J is TRBJ1-1 and V is TRBV27; a weak D match, TRBD1 (6 bases). V lost 8 bases to trimming and J lost 0 bases, with 19 bases between them. The germline V gene encodes CDR1 MNHEY and CDR2 SMNVEV (reference sequence). This CDR3 has 16 amino acids. In DNA, the CDR3 is TGTGCCAGCCGATCGATCTCGGGACAAGTGAACACTGAAGCTTTCTTT. Protein product: CASRSISGQVNTEAFF.

The rearrangement links TRBV19 to TRBJ2-1; TRBD2 matches 9 bases. The CDR3 is 15 amino acids. The trim removed 8 bases at V and 4 bases at J, leaving 9 bases unmatched. Germline values: CDR1 LNHDA, CDR2 SQIVND (reference sequence). CDR3 in amino acids: CASSKRAGGYNEQFF. The CDR3 DNA reads as TGTGCCAGTTCCAAGAGGGCGGGAGGGTACAATGAGCAGTTCTTC.

The chain joins TRBV19 to TRBJ2-7, with D perhaps TRBD2 (6 bases). CDR1 and CDR2 from the germline V gene are LNHDA and SQIVND (reference sequence). V shed 5 bases and J shed 2 bases, with 19 bases lying between them. This CDR3 region has 16 residues. The CDR3 DNA reads TGTGCCAGTAGTCCGGGGGAAGGGACGGAAGCCTACGAGCAGTACTTC. Its protein product is CASSPGEGTEAYEQYF.

This clone was found once. The CDR3 sequence is CASSPGTGNRVQYF. The CDR3 DNA follows: TGTGCCAGCAGCCCCGGGACAGGGAATAGGGTGCAGTACTTC. The V gene is TRBV11-3, the J gene TRBJ2-7; 9 bases map to TRBD1. The germline CDR1 and CDR2 sequences are SGHNT and YENEEA. V dropped 5 bases and J dropped 9; count of bases not matched to a gene: 11. The CDR3 is 14 amino acids.

The chain couples TRBV27 to TRBJ1-5; no definite D call. The CDR3 has 17 residues. Germline CDR1 is MNHEY and CDR2 is SMNVEV (reference sequence). The germline V and J ends were trimmed by 2 bases and 4 bases, with 18 bases remaining between them. The DNA for the CDR3 is TGTGCCAGCAGTTTAACGGGCCCGGGGATTGGGAATCAGCCCCAGCATTTT. It is translated as CASSLTGPGIGNQPQHF.

J is TRBJ2-1 and V is TRBV7-3, with 12 nucleotides matching TRBD2. This CDR3 is 18 amino acids long. V shed 4 bases, J shed 2 bases, and the junction held 9 bases outside the gene matches. Germline CDR1 reads SGHTA; CDR2 reads FQGTGA. CDR3 in amino acids: CASSSRLAGEPPYNEQFF. CDR3 nucleotides: TGTGCCAGCAGCTCCCGACTAGCGGGAGAACCCCCCTACAATGAGCAGTTCTTC.

This clone was seen once. The genes are TRBV18 and TRBJ1-2; TRBD1 aligns across 9 bases. The CDR3 is 16 amino acids. The trim removed 2 bases at V and 4 bases at J, leaving 8 bases unmatched. Germline CDR1 reads KGHSH; CDR2 reads LQKENI. In DNA form, the CDR3 reads TGTGCCAGCTCACCAGGCAACCGGGACAGGGCCTATGGCTACACCTTC. Translating gives CASSPGNRDRAYGYTF.

This clone was seen a handful of times. The rearrangement uses TRBV6-6 and TRBJ2-7, with 8 bases lining up with TRBD1. V was pared by 2 bases and J by 3 bases, with 3 bases of the junction left unmatched. The CDR3 totals 14 residues. Germline-derived CDR1 and CDR2 are MNHNY and SVGAGI (reference sequence). In DNA form, the CDR3 reads TGTGCCAGCAGTTACGGACAGGGCGGCTACGAGCAGTACTTC. Translating gives CASSYGQGGYEQYF.

To note about this clone: In the same sample, other DNA sequences code for this CDR3. The chain employs TRBV5-1 and TRBJ1-6; 8 bases match TRBD1. V lost 1 base to trimming and J lost 10 bases; unmatched junction nucleotides: 7. Germline-derived CDR1 and CDR2 are SGHRS and YFSETQ. There are 15 residues in the CDR3. The CDR3 reads CASSLNGQGGSPLHF. The CDR3 nucleotides are TGCGCCAGCAGCTTGAACGGACAGGGAGGATCACCCCTCCACTTT.

The chain uses TRBV7-8 and TRBJ1-4, with 8 bases lining up with TRBD1. Trimming at V came to 4 bases and at J to 8 bases, leaving 6 bases not matched to a gene. The CDR3 is made up of 14 amino acids. Looked up from germline, CDR1 is SGHVS and CDR2 is FQNEAQ. In DNA, the CDR3 is TGTGCCAGCAGCTACCAGGGGGCCCCCGAAAAACTGTTTTTT. Translating gives CASSYQGAPEKLFF.